This T cell receptor (beta chain) appears in the sequencing data of a study of shared clonotypes between healthy human individuals. CD4+ cells underwent separation, giving CD45RA+ naive and CD45RA-negative memory subsets. Overall study results and limits: Sampling covered nothing but blood. Tissue TCR repertoires likely differ from those found in blood.

Note on this clone: No antigen is known for it.

This table comes from immunoSEQ multiplex PCR, and its TCRdb copy is limited to in-frame clones, with some not included. The data hold 330,000 or so clones, with around 70% observed a single time. CDR3 length equals 14 residues. Looked up from germline, CDR1 is LNHDA and CDR2 is SQIVND (reference sequence). J lost 10 bases, V lost 4 bases, and 9 bases had no gene match. The specimen was memory CD4+ T cells sorted from blood. Subset of the sample: CD45RA-negative fraction. The source of this sequence is a man aged 25 to 40 in good health. V is TRBV19 and J is TRBJ1-5, with 8 bases aligning to TRBD1. CDR3 in amino acids: CASSRGTGFGPQHF. CDR3 nucleotide sequence: TGTGCCAGTAGTAGAGGGACAGGATTTGGTCCCCAGCATTTT.